This T cell receptor beta chain is from a study of post-analysis software for immune sequencing data. In the study overall: Relapsing-remitting, secondary progressive and progressive-relapsing multiple sclerosis were all included among the disease courses. Findings of the study overall: Patients carried a handful of TRBV segments more frequently than controls did, and TRBV5-6, TRBV5-1 and TRBV20-1 were among them. F measure clustering grouped samples strongly by preparation batch. Compared against controls, patients with multiple sclerosis displayed significantly lower normalized Chao1 diversity.

Unique molecular identifiers had been added to the TCR beta cDNA libraries. cDNA molecules numbering about 480,000 came from approximately 0.91 to 9.4 million T cells. Via MiXCR, TCRdb re-called the PCR reads, giving one row per CDR3 protein. Counted here are hundreds of thousands of distinct CDR3 sequences, about 40% occurring once; the ten biggest clones make up 1.7%. Remarks on this clonotype: Its antigen is undetermined.

Per germline, CDR1 KGHDR and CDR2 SFDVKD. CDR3 length: 14 residues. Trimming stripped 4 bases from V and 3 bases from J, with 9 bases between. The chain uses TRBV24-1 and TRBJ2-1; tentative D call: TRBD1 (6 bases). This clonotype was obtained from a girl between 10 and 17 years old with multiple sclerosis. Sequencing used blood. The CDR3 spells CATSDLDSYNEQFF. As DNA, the CDR3 is TGTGCCACCAGTGACTTGGACAGCTACAATGAGCAGTTCTTC.